These T cell receptor beta chains were read from a single sample in a study of T cell changes during pregnancy in multiple sclerosis. The assay was immunoSEQ multiplex PCR, and TCRdb's table has in-frame clones only and misses some. Of nearly 40,000 clones listed, almost 95% are singletons. Here the sequenced sample was CD4+ T cells from peripheral blood mononuclear cells, taken before pregnancy. Receptors were obtained from a female donor with multiple sclerosis, enrolled in a pregnancy study. Each CDR3 is given with its conserved first and last residue. A D gene is named only where the DNA matches it firmly. Size values are once, few and many counts, or a class for expanded clones, and some rows have none.

clone_size j_call v_call d_call cdr3_nt cdr3_aa
NA TRBJ2-3 TRBV2 TRBD2 TGTGCCAGCAGGCTGGCTAGCGGTAGCACAGATACGCAGTATTTT CASRLASGSTDTQYF
NA TRBJ2-2 TRBV9 NA TGTGCCAGCAGCGTAGTCTGGCAGACGAACACCGGGGAGCTGTTTTTT CASSVVWQTNTGELFF
NA TRBJ2-3 TRBV2 NA TGTGCCAGCAGTGCGGGCAGGGCCCCATCCACAGATACGCAGTATTTT CASSAGRAPSTDTQYF
NA TRBJ2-1 TRBV5-1 NA TGCGCCAGCAGGGAGACTAGCTCCTACAATGAGCAGTTCTTC CASRETSSYNEQFF
NA TRBJ2-7 TRBV7-8 NA TGTGCCAGCAGCTTACCACTGGAGAGGGTCCCAGGTGGTTTGCAGTACTTC CASSLPLERVPGGLQYF
NA TRBJ2-6 TRBV5-1 TRBD2 TGCGCCAGCAGCTTTGGGGGGGTTGGGGCCAACGTCCTGACTTTC CASSFGGVGANVLTF
NA TRBJ2-7 TRBV15 TRBD1 TGTGCCACCAGCAGAGATCGACACGGGACAGGGGTACAACCCTTCTACGAGCAGTACTTC CATSRDRHGTGVQPFYEQYF
NA TRBJ2-7 TRBV5-6 TRBD2 TGTGCCAGCAGCCCGGGGGGGGGCTGGCTAGCGACCGAGCAGTACTTC CASSPGGGWLATEQYF
NA TRBJ2-2 TRBV6-5 NA TGTGCCAGCAGTTACTCGGAGCGGATCGGGGAGCTGTTTTTT CASSYSERIGELFF
NA TRBJ2-1 TRBV14 NA TGTGCCAGCAGCCTTAGCCGCCGTGAGCAGTTCTTC CASSLSRREQFF
NA TRBJ2-6 TRBV21-1 NA TGTGCCAGGTGCACAGGGAAGGACCCCTCTGGGGCCAACGTCCTGACTTTC CARCTGKDPSGANVLTF
NA TRBJ1-5 TRBV6-4 TRBD1 TGTGCCAGCCGGACAGGGGAGAGCAATCAGCCCCAGCATTTT CASRTGESNQPQHF
NA TRBJ2-1 TRBV28 TRBD1 TGTGCCAGCAGTTCGGACAGGGGGCTCCATGAGCAGTTCTTC CASSSDRGLHEQFF
NA TRBJ2-4 TRBV7-6 TRBD2 TGTGCCAGCAGCTCTGGGACTAGCGAGGCCAAAAACATTCAGTACTTC CASSSGTSEAKNIQYF
NA TRBJ2-1 TRBV14 TRBD2 TGTGCCAGCAGCCTCCTCGGTCTAGCGGGAGGAGGTGAGCAGTTCTTC CASSLLGLAGGGEQFF
medium-sized TRBJ1-4 TRBV2 NA TGTGCCAGCAGTCGAACAGATGAAAAACTGTTTTTT CASSRTDEKLFF
NA TRBJ2-7 TRBV14 TRBD2 TGTGCCAGCAGTGTTGCGGGAGGTCCTGTCGAGCAGTACTTC CASSVAGGPVEQYF
once TRBJ1-1 TRBV15 TRBD1 TGTGCCACCAGCAGCAACTGGGACAGGCGGTACACTGAAGCTTTCTTT CATSSNWDRRYTEAFF
NA TRBJ2-1 TRBV7-9 TRBD2 TGTGCCAGCAGCGCGGGACTAGCGGGAGCGAGCTCCTACAATGAGCAGTTCTTC CASSAGLAGASSYNEQFF
NA TRBJ1-1 TRBV6-6 NA TGTGCCAGCAGTACGACTACCGGGAACACTGAAGCTTTCTTT CASSTTTGNTEAFF
few TRBJ1-1 TRBV30 NA TGTGCCTGGAGTCTACAGGGAATTACTGAAGCTTTCTTT CAWSLQGITEAFF
NA TRBJ2-1 TRBV28 NA TGTGCCAGCAGTTTGGGTGGGAGTTCGAATGAGCAGTTCTTC CASSLGGSSNEQFF
NA TRBJ2-1 TRBV6-1 NA TGTGCCAGCAGTGATCTAGGCGGCTCCTACAATGAGCAGTTCTTC CASSDLGGSYNEQFF
NA TRBJ2-1 TRBV12-1 NA TGTGCCAGCAGCGAAGGACTAGCGGGAGGTCGCTCCTACAATGAGCAGTTCTTC CASSEGLAGGRSYNEQFF
NA TRBJ1-2 TRBV4-3 NA TGCGCCAGCAGCCAGCTCCCTAAGGGACACTTAAAACTTGGCTACACCTTC CASSQLPKGHLKLGYTF
few TRBJ1-2 TRBV28 NA TGTGCCAGCAGTTTACCAGGGTATATGTATGGCTACACCTTC CASSLPGYMYGYTF
once TRBJ1-2 TRBV2 TRBD1 TGTGCCAGCAGTGAGGCGGGACAGGTCTATGGCTACACCTTC CASSEAGQVYGYTF
once TRBJ2-1 TRBV5-4 TRBD2 TGTGCCAGCAGCCTAGGGCTAGCGGCCATAAGCTCCTACAATGAGCAGTTCTTC CASSLGLAAISSYNEQFF
NA TRBJ2-7 TRBV19 TRBD2 TGTGCCAGTAGTGCGGGGGGACGACCCTACGAGCAGTACTTC CASSAGGRPYEQYF
few TRBJ2-3 TRBV2 NA TGTGCCAGCAGTGATCGGGGCACAGATACGCAGTATTTT CASSDRGTDTQYF
NA TRBJ2-4 TRBV7-2 TRBD2 TGTGCCAGCAGAGCTGGGACTAGCGGGAATAAAAACATTCAGTACTTC CASRAGTSGNKNIQYF
once TRBJ2-5 TRBV6-6 NA TGTGCCAGCAGTTACTCCAAACTAGTTCAAGAGACCCAGTACTTC CASSYSKLVQETQYF
NA TRBJ2-1 TRBV7-7 NA TGTGCTAGCAGCTTAAACCCTACAGGGGAGCAGTTCTTC CASSLNPTGEQFF
NA TRBJ2-1 TRBV5-1 TRBD2 TGCGCCAGCAGCCCCAACCGACTGTTTGCGGGAGATGAGGGTGGGTTCTTC CASSPNRLFAGDEGGFF
NA TRBJ2-7 TRBV27 TRBD2 TGTGCCAGCAGTTTATCGCCCAGCGGGAGGTTGTACGAGCAGTACTTC CASSLSPSGRLYEQYF
NA TRBJ2-3 TRBV28 TRBD2 TGTGCCAGCAGTTTCTCCGGCGGGAGACGCTTAAATACGCAGTATTTT CASSFSGGRRLNTQYF
NA TRBJ2-3 TRBV15 NA TGTGCCACCAGGTCAGGCCAAAGCACAGATACGCAGTATTTT CATRSGQSTDTQYF
NA TRBJ1-2 TRBV5-1 NA TGCGCCAGCAGCTTGGCCTCCTATGGCTACACCTTC CASSLASYGYTF
NA TRBJ2-7 TRBV19 NA TGTGCCAGTAGTATAGTGGAGGAAAACTACGAGCAGTACTTC CASSIVEENYEQYF
NA TRBJ1-1 TRBV27 NA TGTGCCAGCACGCTCCGTAGGGGCACTGAAGCTTTCTTT CASTLRRGTEAFF
once TRBJ1-1 TRBV19 TRBD1 TGTGCCAGTAGTCGGGACAGGGGGCGAATTTCGGCTTTCTTT CASSRDRGRISAFF
NA TRBJ1-1 TRBV28 TRBD1 TGTGCCAGCAACGCACAGGGGGAAGCTTTCTTT CASNAQGEAFF
NA TRBJ1-4 TRBV5-1 NA TGCGCCAGCAGCTTGGCCGGGAGGGTGGATGAAAAACTGTTTTTT CASSLAGRVDEKLFF
NA TRBJ1-5 TRBV28 NA TGTGCCAGCAGTCCACCGGGAGGGATAGGCAATCAGCCCCAGCATTTT CASSPPGGIGNQPQHF
NA TRBJ2-7 TRBV5-5 TRBD2 TGTGCCAGCAGCGCGACGGGACTAGCGGGATATGAGCAGTACTTC CASSATGLAGYEQYF
NA TRBJ1-5 TRBV28 TRBD1 TGTGCCAGCAGTTTATGGCCGACAGGGGTCGGTAGCAATCAGCCCCAGCATTTT CASSLWPTGVGSNQPQHF
NA TRBJ2-1 TRBV27 TRBD2 TGTGCCAGCAGTTTCGGACTAGCGGGAGGACTGCCCTACAATGAGCAGTTCTTC CASSFGLAGGLPYNEQFF
NA TRBJ2-3 TRBV28 TRBD2 TGTGCCAGCAGTTCACGGACTAGCGGGAGGGCTACGCAGTATTTT CASSSRTSGRATQYF
few TRBJ1-1 TRBV30 NA TGTGCCTGGAGTCGTTGGGGGGGACCTATGAACACTGAAGCTTTCTTT CAWSRWGGPMNTEAFF
NA TRBJ1-5 TRBV5-1 TRBD1 TGCGCCAGCAGCTATCTCCCCGGGACAGCTGGCAATCAGCCCCAGCATTTT CASSYLPGTAGNQPQHF
NA TRBJ1-4 TRBV28 NA TGTGCCAGCAGTATACTGACAGGTCCAAATGAAAAACTGTTTTTT CASSILTGPNEKLFF
NA TRBJ2-7 TRBV29-1 TRBD1 TGCAGCGTCTCGGGACAGGGTGGTTTAGAGCAGTACTTC CSVSGQGGLEQYF
NA TRBJ2-7 TRBV5-1 TRBD1 TGCGCCAGCAGCTCGACAGGGACCGCCTACGAGCAGTACTTC CASSSTGTAYEQYF
NA TRBJ2-2 TRBV2 TRBD2 TGTGCCAGCAGTGCGCCGGGACTAGCCGGCACCGGGGAGCTGTTTTTT CASSAPGLAGTGELFF
NA TRBJ1-1 TRBV7-8 TRBD1 TGTGCCAGCAGCCTGACAGGGTCGGAAGCTTTCTTT CASSLTGSEAFF
once TRBJ2-3 TRBV28 TRBD2 TGTGCCAGCAGTTTGTTCGGACTAGCGGGAGTGGTAGATACGCAGTATTTT CASSLFGLAGVVDTQYF
NA TRBJ1-2 TRBV7-9 NA TGTGCCAGCAGCTTAGAGGGATTGGGACATTTCTTTGACTATGGCTACACCTTC CASSLEGLGHFFDYGYTF
NA TRBJ2-1 TRBV5-1 NA TGCGCCAGCAGCTTCCGGGCTAGCGCCTACAATGAGCAGTTCTTC CASSFRASAYNEQFF
NA TRBJ2-3 TRBV5-1 NA TGCGCCAGCAGCGTGGACGTTACTAGCACAGATACGCAGTATTTT CASSVDVTSTDTQYF